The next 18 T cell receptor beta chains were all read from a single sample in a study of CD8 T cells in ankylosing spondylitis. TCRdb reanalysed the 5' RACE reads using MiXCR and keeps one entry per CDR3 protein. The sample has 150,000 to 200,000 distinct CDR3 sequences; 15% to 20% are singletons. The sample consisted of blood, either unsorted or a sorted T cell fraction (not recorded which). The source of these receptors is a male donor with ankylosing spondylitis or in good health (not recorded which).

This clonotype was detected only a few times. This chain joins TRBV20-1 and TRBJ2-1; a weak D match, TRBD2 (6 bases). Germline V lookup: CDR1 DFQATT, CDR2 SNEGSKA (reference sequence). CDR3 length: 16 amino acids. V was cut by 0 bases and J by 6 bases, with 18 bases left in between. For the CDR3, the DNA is TGCAGTGCTAGAGATTCGGGGCGGGGAGAACCCAATGAGCAGTTCTTC. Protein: CSARDSGRGEPNEQFF.

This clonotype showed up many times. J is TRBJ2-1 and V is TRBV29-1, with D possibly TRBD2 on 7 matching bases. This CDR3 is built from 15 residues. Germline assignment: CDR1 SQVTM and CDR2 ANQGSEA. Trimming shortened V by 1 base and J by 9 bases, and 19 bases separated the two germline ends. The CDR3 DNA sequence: TGCAGCGTTGAAGTAGGACAGTATAGGGGGGGTGAGCAGTTCTTC. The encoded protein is CSVEVGQYRGGEQFF.

The CDR3 region is CASSARDRPYEQYF. The CDR3 coding sequence is TGTGCCAGCAGTGCCCGGGACCGACCCTACGAGCAGTACTTC. The chain combines TRBV27 with TRBJ2-7, with D perhaps matching TRBD1 or TRBD2 (5 bases each). CDR1 and CDR2 from the germline V gene are MNHEY and SMNVEV (reference sequence). The V and J ends lost 5 bases and 2 bases respectively, with 13 bases between them. The CDR3 sequence is 14 residues long.

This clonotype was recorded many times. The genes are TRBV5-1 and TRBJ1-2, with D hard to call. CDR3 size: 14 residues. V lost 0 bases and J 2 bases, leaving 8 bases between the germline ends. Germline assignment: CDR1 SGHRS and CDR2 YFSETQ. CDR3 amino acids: CASSLERANYGYTF. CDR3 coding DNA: TGCGCCAGCAGCTTGGAAAGGGCCAACTATGGCTACACCTTC.

The CDR3 loop is CASSPYQRENTGELFF. The CDR3 DNA reads as TGTGCCAGCTCACCCTACCAGCGGGAGAACACCGGGGAGCTGTTTTTT. The chain has TRBV18 and TRBJ2-2, with 7 bases identical to TRBD2. Trimming at V came to 3 bases and at J to 1 base, leaving 5 bases not matched to a gene. Germline V lookup: CDR1 KGHSH, CDR2 LQKENI. This CDR3 is 16 amino acids long.

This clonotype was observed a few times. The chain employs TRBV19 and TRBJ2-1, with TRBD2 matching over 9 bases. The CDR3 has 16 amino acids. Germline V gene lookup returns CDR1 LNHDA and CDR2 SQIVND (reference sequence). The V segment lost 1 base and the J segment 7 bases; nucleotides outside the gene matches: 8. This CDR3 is CASSIVGSGSYNEQFF. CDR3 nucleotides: TGTGCCAGTAGTATAGTTGGTAGCGGGAGTTATAATGAGCAGTTCTTC.

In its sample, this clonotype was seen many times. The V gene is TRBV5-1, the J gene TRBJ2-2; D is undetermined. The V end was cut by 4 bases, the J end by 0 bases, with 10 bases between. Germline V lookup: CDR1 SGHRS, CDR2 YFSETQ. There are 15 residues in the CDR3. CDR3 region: CASSDGRTNTGELFF. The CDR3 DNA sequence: TGCGCCAGCAGCGATGGGCGGACGAACACCGGGGAGCTGTTTTTT.

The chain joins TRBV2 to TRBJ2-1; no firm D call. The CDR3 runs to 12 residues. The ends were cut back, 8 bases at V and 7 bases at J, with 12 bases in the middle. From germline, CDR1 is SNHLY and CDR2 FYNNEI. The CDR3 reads CASVRLGNEQFF. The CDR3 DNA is TGTGCCAGCGTCCGCCTTGGAAATGAGCAGTTCTTC.

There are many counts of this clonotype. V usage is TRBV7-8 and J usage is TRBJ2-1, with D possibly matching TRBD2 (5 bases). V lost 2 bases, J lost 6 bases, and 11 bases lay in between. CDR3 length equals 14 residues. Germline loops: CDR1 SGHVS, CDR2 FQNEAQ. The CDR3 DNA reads TGTGCCAGCAGCTTAATGAGGGAGTCCAATGAGCAGTTCTTC. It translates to CASSLMRESNEQFF.

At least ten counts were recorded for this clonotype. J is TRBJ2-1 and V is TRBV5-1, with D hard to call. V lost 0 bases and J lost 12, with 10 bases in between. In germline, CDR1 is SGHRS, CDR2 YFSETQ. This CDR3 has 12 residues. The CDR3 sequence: CASSLDGGRQFF. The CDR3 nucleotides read TGCGCCAGCAGCTTGGATGGCGGTCGGCAGTTCTTC.

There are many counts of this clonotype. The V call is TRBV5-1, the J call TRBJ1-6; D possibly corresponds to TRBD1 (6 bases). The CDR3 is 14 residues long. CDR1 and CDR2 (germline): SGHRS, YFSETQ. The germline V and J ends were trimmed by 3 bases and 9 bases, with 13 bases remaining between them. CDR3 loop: CASSWDQGTSPLHF. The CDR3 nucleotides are TGCGCCAGCAGCTGGGACCAGGGGACTTCACCCCTCCACTTT.

The CDR3 sequence is CARERENNEQFF. The CDR3 coding sequence is TGTGCTCGGGAGCGGGAGAACAATGAGCAGTTCTTC. The chain combines TRBV2 with TRBJ2-1; 8 bases fit TRBD2. The CDR3 contains 12 residues. The germline V gene encodes CDR1 SNHLY and CDR2 FYNNEI. The full variable domain, rest sourced from reference TRBV2 and TRBJ2-1, is EPEVTQTPSHQVTQMGQEVILRCVPISNHLYFYWYRQILGQKVEFLVSFYNNEISEKSEIFDDQFSVERPDGSNFTLKIRSTKLEDSAMYFCARERENNEQFFGPGTRLTVL.

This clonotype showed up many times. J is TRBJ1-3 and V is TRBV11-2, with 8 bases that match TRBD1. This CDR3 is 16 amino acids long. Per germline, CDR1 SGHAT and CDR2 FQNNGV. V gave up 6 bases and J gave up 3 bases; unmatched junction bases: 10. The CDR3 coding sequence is TGTGCCAGCAGGGACATCAGGGGGCACCTTGGAAACACCATATATTTT. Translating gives CASRDIRGHLGNTIYF. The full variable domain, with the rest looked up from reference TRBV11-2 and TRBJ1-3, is EAGVAQSPRYKIIEKRQSVAFWCNPISGHATLYWYQQILGQGPKLLIQFQNNGVVDDSQLPKDRFSAERLKGVDSTLKIQPAKLEDSAVYLCASRDIRGHLGNTIYFGEGSWLTVV.

CDR3 in amino acids: CSVWVANTGELFF. The CDR3, as DNA: TGCAGCGTTTGGGTGGCGAACACCGGGGAGCTGTTTTTT. The rearrangement joins TRBV29-1 to TRBJ2-2; D remains unclear. V was cut by 5 bases and J by 0 bases, with 7 bases left in between. Germline CDR1 reads SQVTM; CDR2 reads ANQGSEA. The length of the CDR3 is 13 residues.

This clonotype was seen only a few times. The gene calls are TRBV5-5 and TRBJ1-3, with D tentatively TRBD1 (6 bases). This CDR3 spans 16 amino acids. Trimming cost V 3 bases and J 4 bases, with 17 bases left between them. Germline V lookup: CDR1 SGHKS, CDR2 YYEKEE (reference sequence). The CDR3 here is CASSYQQGGSGNTIYF. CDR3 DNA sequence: TGTGCCAGCAGCTATCAACAGGGTGGATCCGGAAACACCATATATTTT.

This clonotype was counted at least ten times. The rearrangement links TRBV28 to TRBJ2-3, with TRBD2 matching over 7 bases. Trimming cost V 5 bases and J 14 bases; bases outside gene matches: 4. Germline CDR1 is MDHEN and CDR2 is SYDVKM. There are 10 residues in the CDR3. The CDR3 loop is CASSRTSWYF. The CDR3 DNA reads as TGTGCCAGCAGTCGGACTAGTTGGTATTTT.

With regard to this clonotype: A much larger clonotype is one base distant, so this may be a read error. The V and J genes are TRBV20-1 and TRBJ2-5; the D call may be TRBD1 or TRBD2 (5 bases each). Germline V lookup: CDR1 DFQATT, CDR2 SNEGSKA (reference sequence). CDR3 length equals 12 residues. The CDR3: CSAIQLGETRYF. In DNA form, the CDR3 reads TGCAGTGCTATACAGCTAGGGGAGACCCGGTACTTC.

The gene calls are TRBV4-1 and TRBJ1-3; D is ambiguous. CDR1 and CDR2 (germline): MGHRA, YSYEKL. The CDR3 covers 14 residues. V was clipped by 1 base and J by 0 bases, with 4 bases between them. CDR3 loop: CASSQVVSGNTIYF. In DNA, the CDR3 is TGCGCCAGCAGCCAAGTAGTCTCTGGAAACACCATATATTTT.